This T cell receptor beta chain derives from a study of T-cell memory formation after mild COVID-19. Study in general: The study found TCR clusters largely donor specific. Study-level findings and limits: Clones which contracted sat mainly in CM and EM if CD4+, and in EMRA if CD8+. CD4/CD8 balance held among clones contracting day 15 to 85, and later expanders leaned CD4+.

To note about this clonotype: Its specificity is unknown.

Amplification by 5'RACE using constant-segment primers produced TCR alpha and TCR beta cDNA libraries that carried sample barcodes and UMIs. Using its own MiXCR run on the 5' RACE reads, TCRdb lists one record per CDR3 protein. The sample contains nearly 200,000 distinct CDR3 sequences, about a sixth of which appear only once. Source material: PBMCs or a T cell subset sorted from them (not recorded which). The origin of this receptor is an adult woman who had mild COVID-19 (a few samples of this study predate the infection). Cell type and time point are not known.

CDR3 in DNA: TGCGCCAGCAGCTTGGCCGTGCTAGCGGGCACTAATGAGCAGTTCTTC. This sequence encodes CASSLAVLAGTNEQFF. The chain uses TRBV5-1 and TRBJ2-1; 8 bases map to TRBD2. The CDR3 loop spans 16 amino acids. Germline V gives CDR1 SGHRS, CDR2 YFSETQ. V was clipped by 0 bases and J by 7 bases; unmatched bases: 9.